Described below is a single T cell receptor (beta chain) sequence and its context. The source of the sample is a study of blood T cell repertoires in COVID-19. Across the study: The cDNA or gDNA used as material had been derived from T cells, B-cell-depleted T cells, or PBMCs.

Authors' methods: Amplifying reference gene primers gave estimates of nucleated cell counts. The assay was immunoSEQ multiplex PCR, and TCRdb's table has in-frame clones only and misses some. That table is the source of V, J and clone size, and D and trimming were worked out from the DNA. Here the sample spans tens of thousands of clones, 65% to 85% being singletons. V gave up 4 bases and J gave up 13 bases; unmatched junction bases: 4. This CDR3 comprises 11 residues. The germline V gene has CDR1 SNHLY and CDR2 FYNNEI. The sample taken for sequencing was peripheral blood. The receptor's source is a man aged 55 to 70 with acute or convalescent COVID-19. V is TRBV2 and J is TRBJ1-1; 9 nucleotides align to TRBD1. CDR3 region: CASSVDRGFFF. CDR3 in DNA: TGTGCCAGCAGTGTTGACAGGGGGTTTTTCTTT.